This TCR beta chain is from a study of T cell responses to AZD1222 COVID-19 vaccine. Looking at the study overall: Second-dose timings of about 4 or about 12 weeks were pooled.

Data came from immunoSEQ multiplex PCR; TCRdb stores just in-frame clones and leaves some out. The sample includes about 110,000 clones, over 80% of them seen just once. Whole-study findings and limits: The study sampled repertoires only after the peak T cell response. A reported finding is that nearly half of spike-specific TCRs target unmutated variant regions. At 160-218 and 743-854, vaccine-associated CD4 TCRs were dominant, and they spanned spike.

The J segment lost 7 bases and the V segment lost 3 bases, leaving 12 bases of the junction unmatched. This CDR3 is 16 amino acids long. Per germline, CDR1 KGHSH and CDR2 LQKENI. In the case of this clone: Its target is not known.

The sequencing here drew on peripheral blood, taken on day 0 of AZD1222 vaccination. V and J are TRBV18 and TRBJ1-3; 7 nucleotides agree with TRBD1. This TCR was recovered from an adult in good health. CDR3 protein: CASSPPGQGVSNTIYF. CDR3 sequence (DNA): TGTGCCAGCTCACCTCCCGGCCAGGGGGTTTCGAACACCATATATTTT.